The 9 T cell receptor beta chains presented below share a single source sample, sequenced in a study of blood T cell repertoires in COVID-19. The repertoire was sequenced with immunoSEQ multiplex PCR; TCRdb's copy has only in-frame clones and lacks some. The sample has roughly 130,000 clones; approximately 88% are singletons. The sample comprised PBMCs or T cells enriched from blood (not recorded which). The receptor set was obtained from a middle-aged man with acute COVID-19.

J is TRBJ2-1 and V is TRBV19; D not resolved. CDR1 and CDR2 (germline): LNHDA, SQIVND (reference sequence). The CDR3 runs 16 residues. The germline V and J ends were trimmed by 4 bases and 3 bases, with 16 bases remaining between them. DNA of the CDR3: TGTGCCAGTAGTAATAACTTGCCTAACCTCTACAATGAGCAGTTCTTC. Its protein is CASSNNLPNLYNEQFF.

This chain connects TRBV2 to TRBJ2-5, with TRBD1 matching 9 bases. The CDR3 spans 14 residues. The germline gives CDR1 SNHLY, CDR2 FYNNEI. With V trimmed by 8 bases and J by 5 bases, 9 bases remained unmatched. CDR3 region: CASGYRGPLETQYF. Here the CDR3 DNA reads TGTGCCAGCGGGTACAGGGGGCCGTTGGAGACCCAGTACTTC.

This chain connects TRBV27 to TRBJ2-1; maybe TRBD2 (6 bases). The CDR3 is 19 amino acids. The V end was cut by 5 bases, the J end by 4 bases, with 27 bases between. CDR1 and CDR2 from the germline V gene are MNHEY and SMNVEV (reference sequence). DNA for the CDR3: TGTGCCAGCAGTACCCCCCTAAGCGGACTAACGGGAATTTACAATGAGCAGTTCTTC. Amino acids: CASSTPLSGLTGIYNEQFF.

The rearrangement joins TRBV5-1 to TRBJ2-2, with unresolved D. CDR1 is SGHRS, CDR2 YFSETQ, per germline. This CDR3 spans 15 amino acids. V was cut by 0 bases and J by 0 bases, with 6 bases left in between. CDR3 nucleotide sequence: TGCGCCAGCAGCTTGGGAGCGACGAACACCGGGGAGCTGTTTTTT. This codes for CASSLGATNTGELFF.

The chain employs TRBV6-5 and TRBJ1-3, with D hard to call. Germline lookup yields CDR1 MNHEY and CDR2 SVGAGI. The CDR3 has 13 amino acids. V lost 5 bases, J lost 5 bases, and 10 bases lay in between. The CDR3 loop reads CASSPPGRNTIYF. The CDR3 bases are TGTGCCAGCAGTCCACCCGGGAGAAACACCATATATTTT.

V gene TRBV14 combines with J gene TRBJ1-5; D remains unclear. The germline V and J ends were trimmed by 3 bases and 4 bases, with 7 bases remaining between them. Germline lookup yields CDR1 SGHDN and CDR2 FVKESK. The CDR3 runs to 13 residues. The DNA for the CDR3 is TGTGCCAGCAGCCAGGGCAGAAATCAGCCCCAGCATTTT. Protein: CASSQGRNQPQHF.

The chain is built from TRBV4-3 and TRBJ1-1, with D perhaps matching TRBD1 (6 bases). Per the germline V gene, CDR1 is LGHNA and CDR2 is YSLEER. V lost 0 bases, J lost 3 bases, and 11 bases lay in between. The CDR3 totals 15 residues. CDR3 DNA: TGCGCCAGCAGCCAAGATTTTAAGGGGGACACTGAAGCTTTCTTT. Translated, it gives CASSQDFKGDTEAFF.

The V gene is TRBV11-2, the J gene TRBJ2-3; D ambiguous. This CDR3 has 15 residues. V lost 5 bases to trimming and J lost 4 bases, with 16 bases between them. Looked up from germline, CDR1 is SGHAT and CDR2 is FQNNGV. The CDR3 region has the DNA TGTGCCAGCAGCCGTCCCTTAGCAACCCCAGATACGCAGTATTTT. It specifies CASSRPLATPDTQYF.

This chain uses TRBV4-3 with TRBJ2-3; D gene uncertain. The CDR3 loop spans 15 amino acids. Germline-derived CDR1 and CDR2 are LGHNA and YSLEER. The V end was cut by 0 bases, the J end by 4 bases, with 11 bases between. The CDR3 nucleotides are TGCGCCAGCAGCCAAGATCAAAACTACGCAGATACGCAGTATTTT. It specifies CASSQDQNYADTQYF.